The present TCR beta chain was sequenced within a study of T cell responses to AZD1222 COVID-19 vaccine (dated by TCRdb to the early 2020s). The study in broad terms: AZD1222 recipients whose second dose came at about 4 weeks and those whose second dose came at about 12 weeks were combined into one group, since spike-specific TCR depth and breadth did not differ between the two schedules. TCR sequencing covered roughly 230 trial participants: 200 to 210 given two doses of AZD1222 and about 26 given two doses of MenACWY control vaccine. Trial participants were enrolled by age into subgroups of 18-55, 56-69 and 70-plus years, and around 150, 28 and 57 TCR-sequenced participants, respectively, were included in these subgroups.

Reading the label with the study, this specimen's time point is: baseline before first vaccination. Vaccinee samples were obtained from the UK trials COV001 and COV002, which included a single-blind randomized controlled phase 2/3 trial of AZD1222 (ChAdOx1 nCoV-19) in healthy adults. Trial participant PBMC samples were collected at day 0 and day 28 after the second dose for TCRbeta chain sequencing. The CDR3 regions of human TCRbeta chains were subjected to immunosequencing. Processing in the source paper ran as follows. TCRs in the repertoires were compared against a reference library of SARS-CoV-2-specific TCRs that had been generated with the MIRA antigen-specificity platform. Breadth was defined as the fraction of unique TCRs that were SARS-CoV-2-associated. Depth was defined as the fraction of total T cells that were SARS-CoV-2-associated. Using the MIRA data, every spike-specific TCR was mapped to the spike region that the TCR reacted to and assigned to either a CD4 or a CD8 class. Log10-transformed breadth and depth values were compared by one-way ANOVA with Sidak's multiple comparisons tests. TCRdb limited this immuneACCESS table to in-frame rearrangements with V and J called. A share of clones is missing; checked studies link under half to unresolved V genes, and the rest is unexplained. The D gene and trimming were derived from the DNA, and the V and J assignments and clone size from that table. The sample table records about 130,000 clones; about 91% of these occur just once. The biggest ten clones account for 1.5% to 2% of the sample.

On the study overall, not on this receptor specifically: Only 5 to 7 AZD1222 recipients were SARS-CoV-2 seropositive at baseline, limiting conclusions about previously exposed vaccinees. CD4 TCRs associated with the vaccine covered the entire spike protein, and the dominant responses were in regions 160-218 and 743-854. Reportedly, almost half of the unique spike-specific TCRs recognized epitopes lying outside the regions that are mutated in the B.1.351 and B.1.1.7 variants. After two AZD1222 doses, both the breadth and the depth of spike-specific TCRs were significantly higher than at day 0 and than in MenACWY recipients. Most participants were white British and females outnumbered males, and the authors suggested that clonal diversity may have been underestimated. Because no samples from the day 14 peak response were available, repertoires could be characterized only after the peak T cell response. The 56-69-year group was small, and its depth increase did not reach significance, likely because of low power.

In the case of this clone: This clone's antigen is unknown. The record has no base qualities; no much larger clone is one base away.

This specimen was peripheral blood, taken on day 0 of AZD1222 vaccination. The clonotype was recovered from an adult in good health.

The CDR3 reads as follows: CASSSTTGINTEAFF. At the DNA level, the sequence is TGCGCCAGCAGCTCCACTACAGGGATAAACACTGAAGCTTTCTTT. The chain links TRBV5-1 with TRBJ1-1, and possibly TRBD1, on 6 matching bases. The CDR3 goes from the cysteine to the phenylalanine over 15 residues. This entry keeps only the CDR3 DNA: 45 bases, framed from base 1. The trim is 3 bases for V and 2 bases for J, with a gap of 14 bases between the germline ends. As encoded in the germline V gene, CDR1 is SGHRS while CDR2 is YFSETQ.